This TCR beta chain stems from a study of blood T cells in healthy people across ages. Then a second PCR, running roughly 7 to 11 cycles, was carried out with a sample-barcoded 5' primer and a J-beta primer mix. In TCRdb, the 5' RACE reads were re-called with MiXCR into one record per CDR3 protein. The table includes about 970,000 distinct CDR3 sequences, roughly half detected once. As to this clonotype: Its antigen is not known.

Study results and limitations: In older individuals, TCR beta diversity per million T cells was lower, falling roughly linearly with age. Fewer expanded clones and more diversity marked long-lived versus aged donors.

This CDR3 region has 13 residues. In germline, CDR1 is MDHEN, CDR2 SYDVKM. V was shortened by 5 bases and J by 10 bases, with 14 bases between the two germline ends. The TCR originated in a woman aged 55 to 70 in good health. Sequenced material: blood. The chain has TRBV28 and TRBJ1-4, with D possibly matching TRBD1 (5 bases). The CDR3 coding sequence is TGTGCCAGCAGTATCGGGACGGTGGGAAAACTGTTTTTT. This encodes CASSIGTVGKLFF.